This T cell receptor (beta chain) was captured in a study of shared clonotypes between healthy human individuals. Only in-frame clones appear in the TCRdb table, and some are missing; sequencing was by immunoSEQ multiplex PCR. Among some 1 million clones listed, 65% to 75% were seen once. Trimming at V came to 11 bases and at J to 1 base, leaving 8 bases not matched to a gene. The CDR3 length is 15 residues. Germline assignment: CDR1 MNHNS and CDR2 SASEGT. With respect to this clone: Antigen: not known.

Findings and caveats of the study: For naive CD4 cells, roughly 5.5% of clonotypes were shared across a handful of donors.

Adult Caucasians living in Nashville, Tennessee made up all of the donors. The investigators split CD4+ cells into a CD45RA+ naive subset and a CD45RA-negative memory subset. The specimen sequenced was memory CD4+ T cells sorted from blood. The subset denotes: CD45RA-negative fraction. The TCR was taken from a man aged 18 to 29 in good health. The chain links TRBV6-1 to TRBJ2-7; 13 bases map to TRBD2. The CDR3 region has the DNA TGTGCCGGGGCCGAGACTAGCGGGAGGTCCTACGAGCAGTACTTC. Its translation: CAGAETSGRSYEQYF.